What follows describes a single TCR beta chain. Here immunoSEQ multiplex PCR was the method, and the copy in TCRdb shows in-frame clones only, minus some. The sample yields about 200,000 clones, 88% seen once. The data are from a study of blood T cell repertoires in COVID-19. Trimming stripped 0 bases from V and 6 bases from J, with 9 bases between. The CDR3 is made up of 13 amino acids. The germline CDR1 and CDR2 sequences are LGHDT and YNNKEL (reference sequence). Specimen: peripheral blood. The origin of this receptor is a man younger than 30 with active or convalescent COVID-19. The V gene is TRBV3-1 (or the pseudogene TRBV3-2), the J gene TRBJ2-7; D not certain. In DNA, the CDR3 is TGTGCCAGCAGCCAAGATCGGGTGGGCGAGCAGTACTTC. Translated: CASSQDRVGEQYF.